This TCR beta chain originates from a study of OX40 agonist ivuxolimab in advanced cancers. Study-level information: The dose-escalation group included hepatocellular carcinoma, melanoma, renal cell carcinoma and head and neck cancer.

This clone was seen more than once but under ten times. J was trimmed by 0 bases and V by 7 bases; bases with no gene match: 4. The CDR3 is made up of 15 amino acids. The germline V gene has CDR1 MNHNS and CDR2 SASEGT. Clones were read by immunoSEQ multiplex PCR, and TCRdb kept only the in-frame ones, dropping some. The table lists about 22,000 clones, approximately 80% of them singletons, with about 35% in the top ten. The sample here was CD4+ or CD8+ T cells sorted from blood, taken in a trial of the OX40 agonist ivuxolimab. This TCR came from an adult with an advanced solid tumor such as melanoma, head and neck, liver or kidney cancer. The chain has TRBV6-1 and TRBJ2-3; 10 bases align to TRBD2. The CDR3 region has the DNA TGTGCCAGCATCATACTAGCGGGGAGCACAGATACGCAGTATTTT. This encodes CASIILAGSTDTQYF.